The 24 T cell receptor beta chains given below trace back to one sample, sequenced in a study of cytotoxic CD8 clonotypes in ibrutinib-treated CLL. Clones were sequenced by immunoSEQ multiplex PCR, and TCRdb holds only the in-frame ones, with some missing. The table records roughly 63,000 clones, 45% to 60% of them present only once. The sequencing used PBMCs, collected after 12 months of ibrutinib treatment. Every receptor here comes from a human donor with chronic lymphocytic leukemia.

This clone was detected only once. This rearrangement joins TRBV6-5 to TRBJ1-6; D remains unclear. Germline-derived CDR1 and CDR2 are MNHEY and SVGAGI. The CDR3 sequence is 13 residues long. Trimming removed 2 bases from V and 8 bases from J, with 7 bases in between. The CDR3 bases are TGTGCCAGCAGTTACGGGCCTTATTCACCCCTCCACTTT. Protein: CASSYGPYSPLHF.

This sequence joins TRBV18 and TRBJ2-5; tentatively, D is TRBD1 (5 bases). The V end was cut by 3 bases, the J end by 5 bases, with 13 bases between. Germline loops: CDR1 KGHSH, CDR2 LQKENI. The CDR3 length is 14 residues. Written as DNA, the CDR3 is TGTGCCAGCTCACCCTTCCAGGGTTCGGAGACCCAGTACTTC. Translation: CASSPFQGSETQYF.

The V call is TRBV7-8, the J call TRBJ2-3, with 7 bases fitting TRBD2. Germline CDR1 is SGHVS and CDR2 is FQNEAQ. The CDR3 consists of 17 residues. V shed 3 bases, J shed 2 bases, and the junction held 11 bases outside the gene matches. Here the CDR3 DNA reads TGTGCCAGCAGCTTTAGGGGTGAGCGGGGTAACACAGATACGCAGTATTTT. Its protein product is CASSFRGERGNTDTQYF.

CDR3 in DNA: TGTGCCAGCAGCGCTAACAGAGGTGGAAACACCATATATTTT. This codes for CASSANRGGNTIYF. The chain uses TRBV11-2 and TRBJ1-3; D ambiguous. CDR3 size: 14 residues. CDR1 and CDR2 (germline): SGHAT, FQNNGV. Trimming left V 5 bases short and J 3 bases short, with 11 bases between.

This chain joins TRBV28 and TRBJ1-6; no reliable D call. The germline gives CDR1 MDHEN, CDR2 SYDVKM. V shed 7 bases and J shed 0 bases, with 10 bases lying between them. The CDR3 is 15 residues long. This chain's CDR3 is CASNWESSYNSPLHF. The CDR3 bases are TGTGCCAGCAATTGGGAGAGCTCCTATAATTCACCCCTCCACTTT.

V is TRBV2 and J is TRBJ1-2, with D maybe TRBD1 (5 bases). V was pared by 3 bases and J by 4 bases, with 15 bases between. This CDR3 has 15 residues. From germline, CDR1 is SNHLY and CDR2 FYNNEI. The CDR3 loop reads CASSEGGTGSYGYTF. CDR3 DNA sequence: TGTGCCAGCAGTGAGGGCGGGACGGGCTCCTATGGCTACACCTTC.

The rearrangement links TRBV7-2 to TRBJ2-7; TRBD2 matches 8 bases. CDR3 length: 13 residues. Losses at the gene ends were 8 bases for V and 11 bases for J; bases not matched to a gene: 14. In germline, CDR1 is SGHTA, CDR2 FQGNSA. CDR3 sequence: CASSIRREGVEYF. CDR3 coding DNA: TGTGCCAGCTCGATACGCCGGGAGGGGGTGGAGTACTTC.

The genes are TRBV21-1 and TRBJ1-3. TRBV21-1 is tagged as a pseudogene. The CDR3 contains 15 residues. The CDR3 coding sequence is TGTGCCAGCAGCAATGGAGAGGTCTCTGGAAACACCATATATTTT. Translating it yields CASSNGEVSGNTIYF.

This chain joins TRBV6-6 and TRBJ1-6; D gene ambiguous. CDR3 size: 15 residues. Trimming pared 4 bases from V and 7 bases from J, leaving 14 bases between. The germline gives CDR1 MNHNY, CDR2 SVGAGI (reference sequence). CDR3 amino acids: CASSSYGDGNSPLHF. In nucleotides, the CDR3 is TGTGCCAGCAGTTCGTACGGTGACGGCAATTCACCCCTCCACTTT.

This chain uses TRBV27 with TRBJ2-7; TRBD2 aligns across 7 bases. The V gene end was trimmed by 3 bases and the J gene end by 1 base; junction bases not matched to a gene: 9. The germline V gene has CDR1 MNHEY and CDR2 SMNVEV (reference sequence). This CDR3 contains 16 residues. The CDR3 DNA sequence: TGTGCCAGCAGTTTTGCGGCGGGGGACCTTTCCTACGAGCAGTACTTC. Protein: CASSFAAGDLSYEQYF.

The V call is TRBV19, the J call TRBJ1-2; perhaps TRBD1 as D (6 bases). The germline V gene encodes CDR1 LNHDA and CDR2 SQIVND (reference sequence). The CDR3 has 14 amino acids. Trimming shortened V by 7 bases and J by 7 bases, and 19 bases separated the two germline ends. CDR3 loop: CASTNVGGPIGYTF. The CDR3 bases are TGTGCCAGTACCAACGTCGGGGGCCCTATTGGCTACACCTTC.

This clone appeared a single time. The rearrangement uses TRBV10-2 and TRBJ1-2; no definite D call. The CDR3 runs to 13 residues. Germline V gene lookup returns CDR1 WSHSY and CDR2 SAAADI. The V end lost 6 bases, the J end lost 5 bases, and 13 bases lay between the germline ends. The DNA of the CDR3 is TGCGCCAGCAGACAGTTTCCGGAATATGGCTACACCTTC. Translating it yields CASRQFPEYGYTF.

The J gene is TRBJ2-1, the V gene TRBV10-1; 7 nucleotides align to TRBD1. Looked up from germline, CDR1 is WNHNN and CDR2 is SYGVQD (reference sequence). There are 13 residues in the CDR3. The V and J ends lost 0 bases and 13 bases, in that order; junction bases with no gene match: 6. The CDR3 loop reads CASSESGGYNQFF. CDR3 nucleotide sequence: TGCGCCAGCAGTGAGTCAGGGGGCTATAACCAGTTCTTC.

The chain joins TRBV28 to TRBJ2-3; TRBD1 matches 7 bases. The junction had 3 bases not matched to a gene; V was cut back by 5 bases and J by 1 base. Looked up from germline, CDR1 is MDHEN and CDR2 is SYDVKM. CDR3 size: 14 residues. CDR3 amino acids: CASSHRGGTDTQYF. The CDR3 DNA is TGTGCCAGCAGTCACAGGGGCGGCACAGATACGCAGTATTTT.

The chain couples TRBV9 to TRBJ2-7; D is undetermined. The CDR3 totals 12 residues. V shed 4 bases and J shed 4 bases, with 9 bases lying between them. Per the germline V gene, CDR1 is SGDLS and CDR2 is YYNGEE. CDR3 region: CASSSDGYEQYF. DNA for the CDR3: TGTGCCAGCAGCTCCGACGGGTACGAGCAGTACTTC.

This rearrangement joins TRBV29-1 to TRBJ2-3; 10 bases align to TRBD2. This CDR3 has 17 amino acids. V was clipped by 6 bases and J by 4 bases; unmatched bases: 16. CDR1 and CDR2 (germline): SQVTM, ANQGSEA. CDR3 loop: CSVKEAGGPFFSDTQYF. The DNA of the CDR3 is TGCAGCGTGAAAGAAGCGGGAGGGCCTTTTTTCTCAGATACGCAGTATTTT.

The chain combines TRBV5-8 with TRBJ2-5; possibly TRBD1 or TRBD2 for D (5 bases each). The ends were cut back, 1 base at V and 4 bases at J, with 8 bases in the middle. CDR1 and CDR2 from the germline V gene are SGHTS and YDEGEE. The CDR3 sequence is 13 residues long. The CDR3 DNA reads as TGTGCCAGCAGCTTGATTGGGGGAGAGACCCAGTACTTC. This sequence encodes CASSLIGGETQYF.

This clone came up many times. The chain employs TRBV5-6 and TRBJ2-1, with no clear D. Trimming shortened V by 3 bases and J by 15 bases, and 19 bases separated the two germline ends. The germline V gene encodes CDR1 SGHDT and CDR2 YYEEEE. This CDR3 comprises 13 residues. CDR3 region: CASSSGPPQIGFF. In DNA form, the CDR3 reads TGTGCCAGCAGCTCTGGGCCGCCTCAGATTGGGTTCTTC.

The genes are TRBV5-6 and TRBJ2-1; D is unresolved. V was shortened by 6 bases and J by 7 bases, with 11 bases between the two germline ends. The CDR3 runs 12 residues. From germline, CDR1 is SGHDT and CDR2 YYEEEE. Here the CDR3 DNA reads TGTGCCAGCAACGTCGCTCGGAATGAGCAGTTCTTC. Residues: CASNVARNEQFF.

The genes are TRBV18 and TRBJ1-1; 7 bases line up with TRBD1. The CDR3 extends over 15 amino acids. V gave up 3 bases and J gave up 4 bases; unmatched junction bases: 8. CDR1 is KGHSH, CDR2 LQKENI, per germline. CDR3 residues: CASSPTHGTATEAFF. Here the CDR3 DNA reads TGTGCCAGCTCACCCACTCATGGGACAGCCACTGAAGCTTTCTTT.

This clone was found many times. This chain joins TRBV12-5 and TRBJ1-1; D is undetermined. There are 13 residues in the CDR3. The germline V gene has CDR1 LGHNT and CDR2 FRNRAP. V was shortened by 9 bases and J by 1 base, with 12 bases between the two germline ends. CDR3 sequence: CASREGWNTEAFF. The DNA for the CDR3 is TGTGCTAGCCGGGAGGGCTGGAACACTGAAGCTTTCTTT.

The chain recombines TRBV6-5 with TRBJ2-5, with D possibly TRBD2 on 7 matching bases. Trimming shortened V by 6 bases and J by 1 base, and 9 bases separated the two germline ends. Germline CDR1 reads MNHEY; CDR2 reads SVGAGI. This CDR3 has 13 amino acids. CDR3 in DNA: TGTGCCAGCAGGGGGGGGCGCCAAGAGACCCAGTACTTC. This translates into CASRGGRQETQYF.

This clone was recorded at least ten times. The chain couples TRBV19 to TRBJ1-6, with unresolved D. The ends were cut back, 8 bases at V and 7 bases at J, with 15 bases in the middle. Per the germline V gene, CDR1 is LNHDA and CDR2 is SQIVND (reference sequence). The CDR3 sequence is 14 residues long. As DNA, the CDR3 is TGTGCCAGTGCAGCGGACGGACGAAATTCACCCCTCCACTTT. Translation gives CASAADGRNSPLHF.

The chain carries TRBV6-5 and TRBJ2-5; D call uncertain. V dropped 5 bases and J dropped 5 bases, with 15 bases sitting between them. Germline values: CDR1 MNHEY, CDR2 SVGAGI. CDR3 length: 14 residues. CDR3 nucleotide sequence: TGTGCCAGCAGTGAACCCCGGCCGGAGGAGACCCAGTACTTC. Protein: CASSEPRPEETQYF.